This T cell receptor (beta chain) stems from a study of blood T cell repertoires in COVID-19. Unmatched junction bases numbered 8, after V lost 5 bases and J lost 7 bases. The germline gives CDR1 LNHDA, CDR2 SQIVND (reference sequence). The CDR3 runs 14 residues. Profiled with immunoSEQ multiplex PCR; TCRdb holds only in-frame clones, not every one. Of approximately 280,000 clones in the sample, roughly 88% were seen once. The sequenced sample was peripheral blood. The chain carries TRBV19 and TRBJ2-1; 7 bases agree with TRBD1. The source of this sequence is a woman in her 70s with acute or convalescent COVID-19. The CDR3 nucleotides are TGTGCCAGTAGTCGAGACAGGGATCTTAATGAGCAGTTCTTC. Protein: CASSRDRDLNEQFF.